This T cell receptor beta chain is from a study of long-term antiretroviral therapy in people with HIV. The count of this clone is one. The run of the v3.0 immunoSEQ assay was at survey level. Measured with immunoSEQ multiplex PCR; TCRdb has only the in-frame clones, and not every one. The sample yields 20,000 to 30,000 clones, around four fifths seen once. This receptor was identified in a man between 18 and 35 years old with HIV. The material was unsorted PBMCs, obtained 3 years after starting antiretroviral therapy.

The CDR3 DNA reads as TGTGCCAGCAGCCCAGGGCGGGCCTATGGCTACACCTTC. This translates into CASSPGRAYGYTF. The V call is TRBV7-9, the J call TRBJ1-2; tentative D call: TRBD1 (5 bases). The germline CDR1 and CDR2 sequences are SEHNR and FQNEAQ (reference sequence). V lost 5 bases and J lost 4, with 11 bases in between. This CDR3 has 13 residues. Full variable domain (remainder filled in from reference TRBV7-9 and TRBJ1-2): DTGVSQNPRHKITKRGQNVTFRCDPISEHNRLYWYRQTLGQGPEFLTYFQNEAQLEKSRLLSDRFSAERPKGSFSTLEIQRTEQGDSAMYLCASSPGRAYGYTFGSGTRLTVV.